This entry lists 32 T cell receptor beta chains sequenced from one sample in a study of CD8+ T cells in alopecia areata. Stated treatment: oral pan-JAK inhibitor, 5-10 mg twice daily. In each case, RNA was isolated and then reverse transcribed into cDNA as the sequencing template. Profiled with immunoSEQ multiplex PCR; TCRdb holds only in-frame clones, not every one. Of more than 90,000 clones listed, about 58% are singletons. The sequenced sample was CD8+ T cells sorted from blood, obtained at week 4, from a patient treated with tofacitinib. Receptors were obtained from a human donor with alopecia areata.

The CDR3 sequence: CAWSGNTGFSEQFF. DNA for the CDR3: TGTGCCTGGAGTGGGAACACGGGCTTCAGTGAGCAGTTCTTC. This chain uses TRBV30 with TRBJ2-1; no firm D call. The CDR3 has 14 residues. With 1 base removed from V and 9 bases from J, the gap between germline ends came to 16 bases. The V gene's germline CDR1 is GTSNPN and CDR2 SVGIG (reference sequence).

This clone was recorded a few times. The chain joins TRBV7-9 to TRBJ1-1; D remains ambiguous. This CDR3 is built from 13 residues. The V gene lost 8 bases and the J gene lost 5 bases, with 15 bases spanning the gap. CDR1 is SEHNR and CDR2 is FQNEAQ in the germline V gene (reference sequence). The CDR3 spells CASRSGEWTEAFF. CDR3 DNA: TGTGCCAGCCGATCTGGGGAGTGGACTGAAGCTTTCTTT. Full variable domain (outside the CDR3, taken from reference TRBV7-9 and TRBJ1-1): DTGVSQNPRHKITKRGQNVTFRCDPISEHNRLYWYRQTLGQGPEFLTYFQNEAQLEKSRLLSDRFSAERPKGSFSTLEIQRTEQGDSAMYLCASRSGEWTEAFFGQGTRLTVV.

The CDR3 nucleotides read TGCAGCGTTGCCCCCCCAGCGGGGCCTTACAATGAGCAGTTCTTC. Encoded protein: CSVAPPAGPYNEQFF. This rearrangement joins TRBV29-1 to TRBJ2-1; TRBD2 matches at 7 bases. The CDR3 extends over 15 amino acids. V dropped 4 bases and J dropped 4; count of bases not matched to a gene: 10. Germline V gene data show CDR1 as SQVTM and CDR2 as ANQGSEA.

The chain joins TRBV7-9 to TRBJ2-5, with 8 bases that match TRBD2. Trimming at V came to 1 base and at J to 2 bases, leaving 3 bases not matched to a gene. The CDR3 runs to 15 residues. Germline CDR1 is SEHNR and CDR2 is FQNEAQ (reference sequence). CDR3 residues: CASSLVGTRQETQYF. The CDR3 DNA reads TGTGCCAGCAGCTTAGTGGGGACTAGACAAGAGACCCAGTACTTC.

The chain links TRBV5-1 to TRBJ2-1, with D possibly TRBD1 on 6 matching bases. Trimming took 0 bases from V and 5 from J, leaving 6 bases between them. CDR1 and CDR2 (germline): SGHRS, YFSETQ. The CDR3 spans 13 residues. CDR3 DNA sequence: TGCGCCAGCAGCTTGGGACAGGACAATGAGCAGTTCTTC. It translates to CASSLGQDNEQFF.

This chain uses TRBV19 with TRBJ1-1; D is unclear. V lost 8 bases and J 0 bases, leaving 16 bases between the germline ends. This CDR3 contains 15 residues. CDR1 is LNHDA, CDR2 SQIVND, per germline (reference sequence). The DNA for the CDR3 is TGTGCCAGTTTTACCCCCGGGCGATTGAACACTGAAGCTTTCTTT. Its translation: CASFTPGRLNTEAFF.

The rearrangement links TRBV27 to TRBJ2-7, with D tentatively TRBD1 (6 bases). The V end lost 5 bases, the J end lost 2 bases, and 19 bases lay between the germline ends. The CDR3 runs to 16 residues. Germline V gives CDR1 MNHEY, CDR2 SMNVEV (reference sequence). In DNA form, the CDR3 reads TGTGCCAGCAGTACCCCGAGCAGGGGCGATACCTACGAGCAGTACTTC. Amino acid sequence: CASSTPSRGDTYEQYF.

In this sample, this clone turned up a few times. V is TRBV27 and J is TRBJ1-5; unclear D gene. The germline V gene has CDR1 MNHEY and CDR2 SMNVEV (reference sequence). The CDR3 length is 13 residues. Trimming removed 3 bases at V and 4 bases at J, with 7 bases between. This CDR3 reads CASSLMGNQPQHF. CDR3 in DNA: TGTGCCAGCAGTTTGATGGGGAATCAGCCCCAGCATTTT.

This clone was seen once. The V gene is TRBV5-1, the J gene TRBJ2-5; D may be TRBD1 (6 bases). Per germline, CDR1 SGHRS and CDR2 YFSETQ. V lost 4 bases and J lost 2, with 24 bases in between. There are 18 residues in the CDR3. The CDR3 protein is CASSGERTASIHQETQYF. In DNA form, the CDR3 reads TGCGCCAGCAGCGGGGAGAGGACAGCAAGTATCCATCAAGAGACCCAGTACTTC.

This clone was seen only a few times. As DNA, the CDR3 is TGCAGCGTTGAAGCTAGCGGGAGCTCCTACGAGCAGTACTTC. It codes for CSVEASGSSYEQYF. This chain links TRBV29-1 with TRBJ2-7; 10 nucleotides match TRBD2. Germline-derived CDR1 and CDR2 are SQVTM and ANQGSEA. Trimming took 1 base from V and 0 from J; bases not matched to a gene: 0. This CDR3 is 14 amino acids long.

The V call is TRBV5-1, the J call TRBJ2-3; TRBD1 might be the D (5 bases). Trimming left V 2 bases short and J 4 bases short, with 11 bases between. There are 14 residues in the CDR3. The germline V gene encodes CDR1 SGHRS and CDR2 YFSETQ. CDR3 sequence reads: CASSFRTKADTQYF. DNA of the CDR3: TGCGCCAGCAGCTTTCGGACAAAGGCAGATACGCAGTATTTT.

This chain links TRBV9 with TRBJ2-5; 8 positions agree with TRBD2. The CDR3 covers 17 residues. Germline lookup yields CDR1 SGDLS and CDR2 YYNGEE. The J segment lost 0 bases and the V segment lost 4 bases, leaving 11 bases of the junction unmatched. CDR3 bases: TGTGCCAGCAGCCCCGGAAGCGGGGGAGAGTACCAAGAGACCCAGTACTTC. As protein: CASSPGSGGEYQETQYF. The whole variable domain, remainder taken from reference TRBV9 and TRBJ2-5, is DSGVTQTPKHLITATGQRVTLRCSPRSGDLSVYWYQQSLDQGLQFLIQYYNGEERAKGNILERFSAQQFPDLHSELNLSSLELGDSALYFCASSPGSGGEYQETQYFGPGTRLLVL.

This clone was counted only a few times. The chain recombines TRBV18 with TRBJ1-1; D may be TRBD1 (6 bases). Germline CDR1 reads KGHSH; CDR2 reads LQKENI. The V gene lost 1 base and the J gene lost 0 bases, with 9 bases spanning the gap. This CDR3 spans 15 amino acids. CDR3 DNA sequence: TGTGCCAGCTCACCACTGGGACATATGAACACTGAAGCTTTCTTT. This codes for CASSPLGHMNTEAFF.

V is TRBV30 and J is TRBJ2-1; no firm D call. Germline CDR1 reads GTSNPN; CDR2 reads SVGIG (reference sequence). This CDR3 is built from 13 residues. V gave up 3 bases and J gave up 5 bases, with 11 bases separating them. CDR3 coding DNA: TGTGCCTGGAGCTGGTGGGGTAACAATGAGCAGTTCTTC. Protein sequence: CAWSWWGNNEQFF. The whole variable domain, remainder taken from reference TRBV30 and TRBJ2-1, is SQTIHQWPATLVQPVGSPLSLECTVEGTSNPNLYWYRQAAGRGLQLLFYSVGIGQISSEVPQNLSASRPQDRQFILSSKKLLLSDSGFYLCAWSWWGNNEQFFGPGTRLTVL.

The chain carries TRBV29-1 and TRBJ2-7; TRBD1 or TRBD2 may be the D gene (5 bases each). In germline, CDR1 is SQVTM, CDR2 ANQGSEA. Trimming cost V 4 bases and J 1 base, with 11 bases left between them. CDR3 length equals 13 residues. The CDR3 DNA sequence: TGCAGCGTTGTGTGGGACGCATCCTACGAGCAGTACTTC. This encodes CSVVWDASYEQYF.

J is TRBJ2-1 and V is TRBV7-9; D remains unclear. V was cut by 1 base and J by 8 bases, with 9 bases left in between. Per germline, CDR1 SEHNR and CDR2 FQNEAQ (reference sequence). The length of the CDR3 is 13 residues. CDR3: CASSLVGSDEQFF. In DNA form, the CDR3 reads TGTGCCAGCAGCTTAGTAGGGTCCGATGAGCAGTTCTTC.

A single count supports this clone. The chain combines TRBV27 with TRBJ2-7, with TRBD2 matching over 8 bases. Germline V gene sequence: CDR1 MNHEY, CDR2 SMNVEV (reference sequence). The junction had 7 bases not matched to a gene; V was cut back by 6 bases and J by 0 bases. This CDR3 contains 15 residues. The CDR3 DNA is TGTGCCAGCAGCCTCCGAGGACTAGCCTCCTACGAGCAGTACTTC. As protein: CASSLRGLASYEQYF.

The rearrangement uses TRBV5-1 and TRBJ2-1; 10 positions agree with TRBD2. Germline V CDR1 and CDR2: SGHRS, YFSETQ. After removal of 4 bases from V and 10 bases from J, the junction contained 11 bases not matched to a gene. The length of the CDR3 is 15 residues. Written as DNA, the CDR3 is TGCGCCAGCAGCGAGGAGCGGGGGGGCCATCAAGAGCAGTTCTTC. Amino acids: CASSEERGGHQEQFF.

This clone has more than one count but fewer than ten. The CDR3, as DNA: TGCGCCAGCAGCTTAGGACTAGCGGGGGAAAACACCGGGGAGCTGTTTTTT. Translation: CASSLGLAGENTGELFF. The rearrangement joins TRBV5-1 to TRBJ2-2; 13 nucleotides agree with TRBD2. The CDR3 is made up of 17 amino acids. J gave up 2 bases and V 2 bases, and 3 bases lay outside the gene matches. Germline loops: CDR1 SGHRS, CDR2 YFSETQ.

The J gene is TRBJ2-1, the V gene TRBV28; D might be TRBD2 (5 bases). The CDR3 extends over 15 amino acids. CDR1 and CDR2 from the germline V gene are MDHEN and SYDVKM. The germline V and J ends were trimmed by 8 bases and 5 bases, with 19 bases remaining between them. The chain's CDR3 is CASAGRPNFDNEQFF. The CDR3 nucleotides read TGTGCCAGCGCGGGTCGCCCTAACTTCGACAATGAGCAGTTCTTC.

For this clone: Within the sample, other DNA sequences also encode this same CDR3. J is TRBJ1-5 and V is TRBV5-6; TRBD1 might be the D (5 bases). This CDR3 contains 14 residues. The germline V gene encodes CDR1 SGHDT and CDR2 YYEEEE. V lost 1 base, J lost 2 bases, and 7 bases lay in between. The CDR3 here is CASSLWGGNQPQHF. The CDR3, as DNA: TGTGCCAGCAGCTTGTGGGGGGGCAATCAGCCCCAGCATTTT.

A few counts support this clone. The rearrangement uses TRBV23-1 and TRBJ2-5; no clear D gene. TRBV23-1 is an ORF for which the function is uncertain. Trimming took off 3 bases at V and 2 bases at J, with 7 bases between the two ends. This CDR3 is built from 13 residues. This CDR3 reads CASSQVGQETQYF. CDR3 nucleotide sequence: TGCGCCAGCAGTCAGGTGGGGCAAGAGACCCAGTACTTC.

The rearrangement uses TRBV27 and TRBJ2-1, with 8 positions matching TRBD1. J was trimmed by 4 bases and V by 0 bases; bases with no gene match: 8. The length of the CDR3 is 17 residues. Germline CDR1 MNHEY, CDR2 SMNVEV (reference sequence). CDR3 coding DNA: TGTGCCAGCAGTTTATCGTCTAGTACAGGGGGATACAATGAGCAGTTCTTC. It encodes CASSLSSSTGGYNEQFF.

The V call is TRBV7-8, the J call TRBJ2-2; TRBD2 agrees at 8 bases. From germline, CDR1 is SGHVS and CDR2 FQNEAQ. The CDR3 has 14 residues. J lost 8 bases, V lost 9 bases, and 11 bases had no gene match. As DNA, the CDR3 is TGTGCCAGTGACCGTAGCGGGATATCTGGGGAGCTGTTTTTT. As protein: CASDRSGISGELFF.

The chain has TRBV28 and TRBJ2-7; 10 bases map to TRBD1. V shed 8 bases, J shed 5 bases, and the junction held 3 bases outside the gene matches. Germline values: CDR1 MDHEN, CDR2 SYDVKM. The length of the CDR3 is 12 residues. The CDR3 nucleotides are TGTGCCAGCGGGGACAGGGGTGACGAGCAGTACTTC. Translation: CASGDRGDEQYF. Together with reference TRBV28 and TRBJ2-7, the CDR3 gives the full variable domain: DVKVTQSSRYLVKRTGEKVFLECVQDMDHENMFWYRQDPGLGLRLIYFSYDVKMKEKGDIPEGYSVSREKKERFSLILESASTNQTSMYLCASGDRGDEQYFGPGTRLTVT.

CDR3 in DNA: TGTGCCAGTGAACGGTCTCTTAGCAATCAGCCCCAGCATTTT. Protein: CASERSLSNQPQHF. The chain links TRBV7-7 to TRBJ1-5, with D hard to call. The CDR3 is 14 amino acids. The germline gives CDR1 SSHAT, CDR2 FNYEAQ (reference sequence). V was clipped by 9 bases and J by 0 bases, with 12 bases between them.

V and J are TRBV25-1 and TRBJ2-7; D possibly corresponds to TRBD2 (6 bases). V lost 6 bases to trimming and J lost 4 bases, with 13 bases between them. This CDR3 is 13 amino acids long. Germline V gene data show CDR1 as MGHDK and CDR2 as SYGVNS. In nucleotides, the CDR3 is TGTGCCAGCAGGGGAATGGGGGGTTACGAGCAGTACTTC. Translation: CASRGMGGYEQYF.

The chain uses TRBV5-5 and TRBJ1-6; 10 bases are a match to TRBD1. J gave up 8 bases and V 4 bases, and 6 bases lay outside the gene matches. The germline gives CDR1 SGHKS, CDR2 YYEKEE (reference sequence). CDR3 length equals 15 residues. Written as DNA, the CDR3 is TGTGCCAGCAGCCCCACCGGGACAGGGGATTCACCCCTCCACTTT. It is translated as CASSPTGTGDSPLHF.

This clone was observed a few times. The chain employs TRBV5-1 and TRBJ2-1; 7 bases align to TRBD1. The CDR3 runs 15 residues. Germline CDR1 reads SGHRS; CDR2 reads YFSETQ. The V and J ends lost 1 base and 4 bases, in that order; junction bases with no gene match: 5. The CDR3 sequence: CASSLTGDTYNEQFF. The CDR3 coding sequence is TGCGCCAGCAGCTTGACAGGGGATACTTACAATGAGCAGTTCTTC.

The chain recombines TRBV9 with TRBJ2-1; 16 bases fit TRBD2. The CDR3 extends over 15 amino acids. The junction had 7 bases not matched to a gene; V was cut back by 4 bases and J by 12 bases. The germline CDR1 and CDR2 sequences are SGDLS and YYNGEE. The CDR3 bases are TGTGCCAGCAGCCCCGGGACTAGCGGGAGGGCCGGGCAGTTCTTC. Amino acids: CASSPGTSGRAGQFF.

The CDR3 is CSVTPAHRQVGLEPDTQYF. The CDR3 nucleotides read TGCAGCGTCACCCCGGCCCACCGACAGGTCGGATTGGAGCCAGATACGCAGTATTTT. The rearrangement links TRBV29-1 to TRBJ2-3; a weak D match, TRBD1 (6 bases). The CDR3 covers 19 residues. CDR1 is SQVTM and CDR2 is ANQGSEA in the germline V gene. Trimming took off 6 bases at V and 4 bases at J, with 32 bases between the two ends.

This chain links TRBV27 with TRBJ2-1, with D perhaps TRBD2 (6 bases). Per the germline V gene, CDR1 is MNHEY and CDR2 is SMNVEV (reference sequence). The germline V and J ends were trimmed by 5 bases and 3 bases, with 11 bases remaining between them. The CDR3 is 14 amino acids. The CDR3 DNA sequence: TGTGCCAGCAGTGTATGGGGGGACTACAATGAGCAGTTCTTC. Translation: CASSVWGDYNEQFF.